This T cell receptor (beta chain) was sequenced for a study of early T cells in non-severe SARS-CoV-2 infection. Background on the study: Bulk RNA taken from unsorted whole blood was sequenced, leaving chains unpaired. Findings and caveats of the study: Database matching using VDJdb favored anti-spike CD8 responses, with private and CD4 specificities left missing.

Germline lookup yields CDR1 MDHEN and CDR2 SYDVKM. The germline V and J ends were trimmed by 2 bases and 0 bases, with 1 base remaining between them. This CDR3 comprises 12 residues. Individual cDNA molecules each received unique molecular identifiers attached to them. TCRdb called the 5' RACE reads again in MiXCR, with one record for every CDR3 protein. Of 25,000 to 40,000 distinct CDR3 sequences in the sample, under 5.5% were seen once. The table lists this clonotype with many counts. No antigen is known for it. This clonotype was obtained from an adult who was a healthcare worker with PCR-confirmed SARS-CoV-2 infection or an uninfected control (not recorded which). Source material: whole blood. This chain joins TRBV28 and TRBJ1-1; D remains unclear. The CDR3 sequence is CASSLMNTEAFF. As DNA, the CDR3 is TGTGCCAGCAGTTTAATGAACACTGAAGCTTTCTTT.